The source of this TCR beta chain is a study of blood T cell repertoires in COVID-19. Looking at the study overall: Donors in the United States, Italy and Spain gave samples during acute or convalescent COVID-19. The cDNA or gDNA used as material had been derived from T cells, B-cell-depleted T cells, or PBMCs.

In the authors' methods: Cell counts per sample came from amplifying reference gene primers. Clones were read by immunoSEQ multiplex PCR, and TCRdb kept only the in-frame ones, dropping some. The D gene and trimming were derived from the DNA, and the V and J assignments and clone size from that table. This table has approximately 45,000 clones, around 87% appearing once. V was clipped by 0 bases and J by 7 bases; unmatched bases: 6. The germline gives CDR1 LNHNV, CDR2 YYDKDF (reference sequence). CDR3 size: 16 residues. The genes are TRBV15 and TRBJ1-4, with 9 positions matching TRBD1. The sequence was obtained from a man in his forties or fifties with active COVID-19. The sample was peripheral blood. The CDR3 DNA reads TGTGCCACCAGCAGAGATACAGGGGGCCGCATTGAAAAACTGTTTTTT. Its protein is CATSRDTGGRIEKLFF. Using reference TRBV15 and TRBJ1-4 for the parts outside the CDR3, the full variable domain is DAMVIQNPRYQVTQFGKPVTLSCSQTLNHNVMYWYQQKSSQAPKLLFHYYDKDFNNEADTPDNFQSRRPNTSFCFLDIRSPGLGDTAMYLCATSRDTGGRIEKLFFGSGTQLSVL.